The following is a T cell receptor (beta chain) sequence with its context. No antigen is known for it. The data derive from a study of cytomegalovirus exposure and HLA in healthy donors. Amplification used 60 Vbeta primers and 13 Jbeta primers. Only in-frame clones appear in the TCRdb table, and some are missing; sequencing was by immunoSEQ multiplex PCR. Among around 120,000 clones listed, 77% were seen once. The study's findings and limits: Rare TCR sequences dominated, though some public TCRs recurred in many donors. The authors later found most CMV-associated TCR beta chains appeared HLA-restricted.

The germline V and J ends were trimmed by 2 bases and 3 bases, with 13 bases remaining between them. Germline loops: CDR1 SEHNR, CDR2 FQNEAQ (reference sequence). The CDR3 is 15 amino acids. At sampling all donors were nominally healthy, likely with unrecorded immune exposures. Sequencing was done on a sample of PBMCs. The chain combines TRBV7-9 with TRBJ1-1; weak D call: TRBD1 (5 bases). The clonotype was recovered from a man aged 50-60 years in good health and CMV-seropositive. The CDR3 coding sequence is TGTGCCAGCAGCTTAAAAGGGGATGGGTACACTGAAGCTTTCTTT. Protein: CASSLKGDGYTEAFF.